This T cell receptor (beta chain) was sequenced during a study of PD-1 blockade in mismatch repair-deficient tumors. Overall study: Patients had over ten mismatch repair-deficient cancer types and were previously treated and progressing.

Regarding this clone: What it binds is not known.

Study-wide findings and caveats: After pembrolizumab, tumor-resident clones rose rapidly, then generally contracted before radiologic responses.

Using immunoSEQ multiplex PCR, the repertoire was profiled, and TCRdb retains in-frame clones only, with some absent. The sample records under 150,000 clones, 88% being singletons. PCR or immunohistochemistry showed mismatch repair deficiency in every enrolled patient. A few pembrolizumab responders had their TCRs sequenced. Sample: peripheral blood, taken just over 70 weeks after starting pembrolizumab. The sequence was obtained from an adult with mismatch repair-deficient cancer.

The CDR3 loop reads CSARDGRGYTF. The CDR3 DNA sequence: TGCAGTGCTAGAGATGGGCGGGGCTACACCTTC. The chain is built from TRBV20-1 and TRBJ1-2; D gene unclear. V lost 0 bases and J lost 8, with 7 bases in between. The CDR3 totals 11 residues. Germline CDR1 and CDR2: DFQATT and SNEGSKA (reference sequence).